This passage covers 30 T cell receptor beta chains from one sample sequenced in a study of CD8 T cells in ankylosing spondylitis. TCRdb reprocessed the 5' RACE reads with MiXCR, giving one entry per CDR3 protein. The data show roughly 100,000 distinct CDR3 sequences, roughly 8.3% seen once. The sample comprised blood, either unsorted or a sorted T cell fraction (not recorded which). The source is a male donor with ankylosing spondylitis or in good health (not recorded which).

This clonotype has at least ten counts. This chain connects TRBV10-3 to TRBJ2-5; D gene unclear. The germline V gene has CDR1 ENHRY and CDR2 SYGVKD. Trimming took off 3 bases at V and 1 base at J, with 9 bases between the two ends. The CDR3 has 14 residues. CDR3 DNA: TGTGCCATCAGTGATATTAGACCCCAAGAGACCCAGTACTTC. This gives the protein CAISDIRPQETQYF.

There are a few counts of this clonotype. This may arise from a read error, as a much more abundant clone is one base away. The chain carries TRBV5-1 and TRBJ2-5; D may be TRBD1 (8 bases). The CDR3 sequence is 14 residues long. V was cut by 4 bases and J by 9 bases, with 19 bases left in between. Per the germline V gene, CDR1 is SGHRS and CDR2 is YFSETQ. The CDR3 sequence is CASSPGQAREAQYF. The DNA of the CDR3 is TGCGCCAGCAGCCCGGGACAGGCACGGGAGGCCCAGTACTTC.

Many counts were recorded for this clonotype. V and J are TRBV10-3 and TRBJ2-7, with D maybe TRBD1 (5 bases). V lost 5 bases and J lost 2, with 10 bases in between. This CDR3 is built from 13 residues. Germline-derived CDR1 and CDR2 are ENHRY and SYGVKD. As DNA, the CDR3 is TGTGCCATCAGTCCGACAGAGACCTACGAGCAGTACTTC. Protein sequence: CAISPTETYEQYF.

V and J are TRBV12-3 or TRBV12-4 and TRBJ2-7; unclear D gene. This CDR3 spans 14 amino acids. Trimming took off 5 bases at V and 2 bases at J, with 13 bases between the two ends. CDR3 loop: CASSPRVNPYEQYF. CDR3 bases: TGTGCCAGCAGTCCTAGGGTCAACCCCTACGAGCAGTACTTC.

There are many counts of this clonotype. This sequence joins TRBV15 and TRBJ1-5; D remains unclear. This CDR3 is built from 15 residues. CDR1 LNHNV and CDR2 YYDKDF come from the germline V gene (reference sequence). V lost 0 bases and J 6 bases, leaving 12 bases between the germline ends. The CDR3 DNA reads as TGTGCCACCAGCAGAGATGTAGGGCTGGGTCAGCCCCAGCATTTT. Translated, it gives CATSRDVGLGQPQHF.

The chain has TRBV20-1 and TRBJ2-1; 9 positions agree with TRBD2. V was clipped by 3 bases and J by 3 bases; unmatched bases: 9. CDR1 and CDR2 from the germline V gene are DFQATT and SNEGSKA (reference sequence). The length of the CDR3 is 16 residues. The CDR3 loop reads CSARPLAGVGYNEQFF. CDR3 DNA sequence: TGCAGTGCTAGGCCATTAGCGGGGGTAGGCTACAATGAGCAGTTCTTC.

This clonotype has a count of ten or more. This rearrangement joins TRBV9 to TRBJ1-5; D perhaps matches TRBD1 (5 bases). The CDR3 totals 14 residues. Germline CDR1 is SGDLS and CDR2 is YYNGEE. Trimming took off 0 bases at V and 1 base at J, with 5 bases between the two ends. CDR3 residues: CASSVAGSNQPQHF. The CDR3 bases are TGTGCCAGCAGCGTAGCAGGGAGCAATCAGCCCCAGCATTTT.

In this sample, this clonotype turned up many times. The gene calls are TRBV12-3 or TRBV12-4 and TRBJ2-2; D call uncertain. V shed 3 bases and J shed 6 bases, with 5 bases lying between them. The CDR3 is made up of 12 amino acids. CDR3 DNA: TGTGCCAGCAGTTTCTTTCCCGGGGAGCTGTTTTTT. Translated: CASSFFPGELFF.

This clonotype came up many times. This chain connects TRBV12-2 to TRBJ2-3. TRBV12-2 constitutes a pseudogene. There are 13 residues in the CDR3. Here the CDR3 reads CASRGRPTATQYF. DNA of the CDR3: TGTGCAAGTCGTGGCAGACCCACAGCTACGCAGTATTTT.

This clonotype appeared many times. The CDR3 DNA is TGTGCCAGCAGTTTTAAGGGGGCAGATACGCAGTATTTT. Translation gives CASSFKGADTQYF. This rearrangement joins TRBV12-3 or TRBV12-4 to TRBJ2-3; tentatively, D is TRBD1 (6 bases). V gave up 3 bases and J gave up 4 bases, with 8 bases separating them. This CDR3 is 13 amino acids long.

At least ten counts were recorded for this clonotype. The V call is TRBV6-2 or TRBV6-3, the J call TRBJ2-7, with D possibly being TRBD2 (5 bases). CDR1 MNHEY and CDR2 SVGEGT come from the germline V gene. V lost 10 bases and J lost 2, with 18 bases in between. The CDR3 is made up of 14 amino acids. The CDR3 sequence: CATWSGRLAYEQYF. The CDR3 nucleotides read TGTGCCACTTGGAGCGGACGCTTGGCCTACGAGCAGTACTTC.

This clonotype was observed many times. The CDR3 region has the DNA TGTGCTTCTGGGGCGGAAGCTTTCTTT. Its protein is CASGAEAFF. The chain combines TRBV7-8 with TRBJ1-1, with D possibly being TRBD1 (5 bases). This CDR3 is 9 amino acids long. The germline V gene has CDR1 SGHVS and CDR2 FQNEAQ.

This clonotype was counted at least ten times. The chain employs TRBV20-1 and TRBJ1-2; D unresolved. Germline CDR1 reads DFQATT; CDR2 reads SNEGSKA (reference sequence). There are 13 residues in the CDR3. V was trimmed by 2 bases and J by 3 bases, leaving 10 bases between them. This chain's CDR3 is CSARTGYDYGYTF. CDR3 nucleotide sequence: TGCAGTGCTAGAACGGGATACGACTATGGCTACACCTTC.

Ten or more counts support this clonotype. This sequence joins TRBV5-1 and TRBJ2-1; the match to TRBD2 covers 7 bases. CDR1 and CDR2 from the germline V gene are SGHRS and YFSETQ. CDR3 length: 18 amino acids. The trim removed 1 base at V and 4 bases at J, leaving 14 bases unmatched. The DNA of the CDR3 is TGCGCCAGCAGCTTGCCCCCTCGACTAGCCGAGGAGTACAATGAGCAGTTCTTC. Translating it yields CASSLPPRLAEEYNEQFF.

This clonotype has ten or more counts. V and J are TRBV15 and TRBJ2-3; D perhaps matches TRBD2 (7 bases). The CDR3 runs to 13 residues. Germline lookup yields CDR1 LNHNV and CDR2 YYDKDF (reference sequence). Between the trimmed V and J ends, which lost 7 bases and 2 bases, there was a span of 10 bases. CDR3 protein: CATTGDYTDTQYF. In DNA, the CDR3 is TGTGCCACCACAGGGGACTACACAGATACGCAGTATTTT.

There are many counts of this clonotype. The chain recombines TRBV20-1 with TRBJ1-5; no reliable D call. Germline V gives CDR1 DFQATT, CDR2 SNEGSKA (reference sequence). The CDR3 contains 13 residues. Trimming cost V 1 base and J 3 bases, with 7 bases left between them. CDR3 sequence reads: CSARAQFNQPQHF. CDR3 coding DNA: TGCAGTGCTAGAGCGCAGTTCAATCAGCCCCAGCATTTT.

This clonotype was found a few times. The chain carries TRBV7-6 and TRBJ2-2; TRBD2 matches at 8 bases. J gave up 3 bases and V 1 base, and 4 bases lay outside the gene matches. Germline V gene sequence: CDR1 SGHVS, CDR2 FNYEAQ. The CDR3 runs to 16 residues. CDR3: CASSLGTSRHTGELFF. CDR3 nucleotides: TGTGCCAGCAGCTTAGGGACTAGCAGGCACACCGGGGAGCTGTTTTTT. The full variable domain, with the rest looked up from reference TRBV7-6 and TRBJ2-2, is GAGVSQSPRYKVTKRGQDVALRCDPISGHVSLYWYRQALGQGPEFLTYFNYEAQQDKSGLPNDRFSAERPEGSISTLTIQRTEQRDSAMYRCASSLGTSRHTGELFFGEGSRLTVL.

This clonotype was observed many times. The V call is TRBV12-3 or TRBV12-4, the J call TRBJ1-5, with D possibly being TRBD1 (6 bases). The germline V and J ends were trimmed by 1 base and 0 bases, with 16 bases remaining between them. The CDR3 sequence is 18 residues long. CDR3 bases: TGTGCCAGCAGTTTAGAACAGGGAAGTCTATATAGCAATCAGCCCCAGCATTTT. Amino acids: CASSLEQGSLYSNQPQHF.

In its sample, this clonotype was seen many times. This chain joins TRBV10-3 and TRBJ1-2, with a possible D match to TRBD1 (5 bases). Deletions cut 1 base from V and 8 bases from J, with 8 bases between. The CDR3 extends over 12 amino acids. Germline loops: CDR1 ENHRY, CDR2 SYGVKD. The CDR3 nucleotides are TGTGCCATCAGTGAGTGGGGGGACGGCTACACCTTC. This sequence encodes CAISEWGDGYTF.

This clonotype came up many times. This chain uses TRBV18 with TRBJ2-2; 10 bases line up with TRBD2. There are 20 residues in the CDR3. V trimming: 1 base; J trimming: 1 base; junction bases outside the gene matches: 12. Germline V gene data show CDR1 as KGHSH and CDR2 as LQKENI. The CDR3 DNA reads TGTGCCAGCTCACCACTGCCGCTTCTAGCGGGAGTGAGGAACACCGGGGAGCTGTTTTTT. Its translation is CASSPLPLLAGVRNTGELFF.

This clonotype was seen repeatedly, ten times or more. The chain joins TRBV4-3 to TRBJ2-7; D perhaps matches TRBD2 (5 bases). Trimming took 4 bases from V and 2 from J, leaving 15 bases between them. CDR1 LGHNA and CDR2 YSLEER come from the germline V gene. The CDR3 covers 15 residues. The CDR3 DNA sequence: TGCGCCAGCAGCCCCCGAGGCGCGGGCCCCTACGAGCAGTACTTC. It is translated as CASSPRGAGPYEQYF.

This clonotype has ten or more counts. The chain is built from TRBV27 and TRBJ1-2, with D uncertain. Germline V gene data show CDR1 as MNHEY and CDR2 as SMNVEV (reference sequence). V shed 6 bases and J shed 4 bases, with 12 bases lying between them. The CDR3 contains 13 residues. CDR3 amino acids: CASSSGSAYGYTF. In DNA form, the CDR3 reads TGTGCCAGCAGCAGTGGATCAGCCTATGGCTACACCTTC.

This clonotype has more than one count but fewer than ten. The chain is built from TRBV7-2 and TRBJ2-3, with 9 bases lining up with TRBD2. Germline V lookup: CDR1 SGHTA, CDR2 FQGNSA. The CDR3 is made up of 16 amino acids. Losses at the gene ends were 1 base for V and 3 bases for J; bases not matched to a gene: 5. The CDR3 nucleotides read TGTGCCAGCAGCTTAGGGCTAGCGGGGATTACAGATACGCAGTATTTT. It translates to CASSLGLAGITDTQYF.

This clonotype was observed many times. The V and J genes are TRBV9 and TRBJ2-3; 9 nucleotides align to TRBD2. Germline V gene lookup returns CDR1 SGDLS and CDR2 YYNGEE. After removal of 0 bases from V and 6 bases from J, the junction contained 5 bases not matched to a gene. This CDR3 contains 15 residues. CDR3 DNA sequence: TGTGCCAGCAGCGTAGTCCGCGGGGGGGCGGATACGCAGTATTTT. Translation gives CASSVVRGGADTQYF.

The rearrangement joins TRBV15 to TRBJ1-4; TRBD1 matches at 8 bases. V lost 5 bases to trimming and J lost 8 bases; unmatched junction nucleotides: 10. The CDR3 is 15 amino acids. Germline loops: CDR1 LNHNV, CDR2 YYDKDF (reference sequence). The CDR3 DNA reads TGTGCCACCAGCCCCCCAGGGGGCTCTGGCGAAAAACTGTTTTTT. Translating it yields CATSPPGGSGEKLFF. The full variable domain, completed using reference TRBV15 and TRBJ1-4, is DAMVIQNPRYQVTQFGKPVTLSCSQTLNHNVMYWYQQKSSQAPKLLFHYYDKDFNNEADTPDNFQSRRPNTSFCFLDIRSPGLGDTAMYLCATSPPGGSGEKLFFGSGTQLSVL.

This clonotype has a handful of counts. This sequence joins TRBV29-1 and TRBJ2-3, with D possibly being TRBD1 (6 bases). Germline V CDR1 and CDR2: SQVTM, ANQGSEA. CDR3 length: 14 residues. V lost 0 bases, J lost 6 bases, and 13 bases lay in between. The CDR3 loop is CSVEEGARGDTQYF. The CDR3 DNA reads TGCAGCGTTGAAGAAGGAGCCAGGGGTGATACGCAGTATTTT.

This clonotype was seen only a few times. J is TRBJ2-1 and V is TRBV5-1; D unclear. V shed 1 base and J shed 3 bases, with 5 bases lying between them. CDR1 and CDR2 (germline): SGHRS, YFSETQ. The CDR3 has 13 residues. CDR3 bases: TGCGCCAGCAGCTTGTATGGCTACAATGAGCAGTTCTTC. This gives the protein CASSLYGYNEQFF. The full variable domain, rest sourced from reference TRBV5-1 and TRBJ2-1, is KAGVTQTPRYLIKTRGQQVTLSCSPISGHRSVSWYQQTPGQGLQFLFEYFSETQRNKGNFPGRFSGRQFSNSRSEMNVSTLELGDSALYLCASSLYGYNEQFFGPGTRLTVL.

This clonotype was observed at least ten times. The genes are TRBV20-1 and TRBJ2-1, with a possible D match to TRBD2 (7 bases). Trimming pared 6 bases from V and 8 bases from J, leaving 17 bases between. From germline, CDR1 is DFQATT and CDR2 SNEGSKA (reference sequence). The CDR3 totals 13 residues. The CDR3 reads CSAPAGGQHEQFF. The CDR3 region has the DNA TGCAGTGCCCCCGCCGGGGGGCAACATGAGCAGTTCTTC.

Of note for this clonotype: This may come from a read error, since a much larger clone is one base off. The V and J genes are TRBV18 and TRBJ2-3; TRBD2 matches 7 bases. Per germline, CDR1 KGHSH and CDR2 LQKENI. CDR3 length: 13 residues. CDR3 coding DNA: TGTGTCAGCTCACCCGCGGGGGCAGATACGCAGTATTTT. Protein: CVSSPAGADTQYF.

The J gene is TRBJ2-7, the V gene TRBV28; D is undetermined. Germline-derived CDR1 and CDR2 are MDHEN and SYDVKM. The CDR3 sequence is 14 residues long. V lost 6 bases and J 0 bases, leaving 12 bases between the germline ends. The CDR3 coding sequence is TGTGCCAGCAGATTCGGGCTCCGCTCCTACGAGCAGTACTTC. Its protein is CASRFGLRSYEQYF. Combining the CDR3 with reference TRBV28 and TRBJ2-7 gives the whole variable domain DVKVTQSSRYLVKRTGEKVFLECVQDMDHENMFWYRQDPGLGLRLIYFSYDVKMKEKGDIPEGYSVSREKKERFSLILESASTNQTSMYLCASRFGLRSYEQYFGPGTRLTVT.